The source of this TCR beta chain is a study of blood T cell repertoires in COVID-19. Study as a whole: Acute-phase and convalescent COVID-19 samples originated in the United States, Italy and Spain. Nucleic acid was either cDNA or gDNA, and it came from T cells, B-cell-depleted T cells, or PBMCs.

The CDR3 spans 20 residues. The V segment lost 6 bases and the J segment 0 bases; nucleotides outside the gene matches: 17. Germline V lookup: CDR1 SNHLY, CDR2 FYNNEI. Original data processing: The authors estimated nucleated cell counts from reference gene primer amplification. Measured with immunoSEQ multiplex PCR; TCRdb has only the in-frame clones, and not every one. V and J calls and clone size are copied from that table; D and trimming were computed from the DNA. The data contain approximately 670,000 clones, around 90% of them singletons. Specimen: peripheral blood. The sequence was collected from a woman younger than 30 with acute or convalescent COVID-19. The chain joins TRBV2 to TRBJ1-3; 10 positions match TRBD1. This chain's CDR3 is CASRIGRGQGPENSGNTIYF. CDR3 coding DNA: TGTGCCAGCAGGATTGGAAGGGGACAGGGGCCCGAAAACTCTGGAAACACCATATATTTT.